The 20 T cell receptor beta chains given below trace back to one sample, sequenced in a study of shared clonotypes between healthy human individuals. The data were produced by immunoSEQ multiplex PCR, yet TCRdb's version contains in-frame clones alone and is incomplete. The sample holds approximately 2,000,000 clones, around 92% seen once. Input material: naive CD4+ T cells from PBMCs. Specified subset: CD45RA+ positively selected. These receptors were collected from a man younger than 35 in good health. Some clones in this sample may be carry-over from other donors' samples.

The gene calls are TRBV7-7 and TRBJ2-2; maybe TRBD1 (6 bases). The CDR3 covers 13 residues. V was clipped by 3 bases and J by 4 bases, with 6 bases between them. Germline lookup yields CDR1 SSHAT and CDR2 FNYEAQ (reference sequence). In nucleotides, the CDR3 is TGTGCCAGCAGCTTGGACAGCACCGGGGAGCTGTTTTTT. This encodes CASSLDSTGELFF.

The chain links TRBV2 to TRBJ1-5; TRBD1 matches at 8 bases. The CDR3 loop spans 14 amino acids. The germline gives CDR1 SNHLY, CDR2 FYNNEI. Losses at the gene ends were 3 bases for V and 5 bases for J; bases not matched to a gene: 3. The CDR3 coding sequence is TGTGCCAGCAGTGACGACAGGGGCCATCAGCCCCAGCATTTT. This gives the protein CASSDDRGHQPQHF.

This chain links TRBV4-1 with TRBJ2-1; the D is unclear. The CDR3 totals 17 residues. The germline V gene has CDR1 MGHRA and CDR2 YSYEKL. The V end lost 2 bases, the J end lost 0 bases, and 14 bases lay between the germline ends. Here the CDR3 DNA reads TGCGCCAGCAGCCAACTACGGACCCGTAGCTCCTACAATGAGCAGTTCTTC. This encodes CASSQLRTRSSYNEQFF.

The CDR3 loop is CASSFKTSYEQYF. The CDR3 DNA is TGTGCCAGCAGCTTCAAGACCTCCTACGAGCAGTACTTC. The V and J genes are TRBV7-6 and TRBJ2-7, with D unclear. The V end was cut by 3 bases, the J end by 0 bases, with 6 bases between. Per the germline V gene, CDR1 is SGHVS and CDR2 is FNYEAQ. The CDR3 is made up of 13 amino acids.

V gene TRBV7-9 combines with J gene TRBJ2-5, with TRBD1 identical over 11 bases. The end of the DNA fits TRBJ2-7 better, so the J call may be wrong. Germline V gene lookup returns CDR1 SEHNR and CDR2 FQNEAQ (reference sequence). This CDR3 comprises 17 residues. CDR3 sequence: CASSLLGRDRGTYEQYF. CDR3 DNA sequence: TGTGCCAGCAGCTTGTTGGGCAGGGACAGGGGGACCTACGAGCAGTACTTC.

The chain uses TRBV28 and TRBJ2-6; 9 nucleotides agree with TRBD2. Trimming took 5 bases from V and 2 from J; bases not matched to a gene: 10. CDR1 is MDHEN, CDR2 SYDVKM, per germline. The CDR3 has 18 amino acids. The CDR3 bases are TGTGCCAGCAGTCCTGCGGGGGGGAATCCCACTGGGGCCAACGTCCTGACTTTC. Its protein is CASSPAGGNPTGANVLTF.

The chain employs TRBV25-1 and TRBJ2-5; perhaps TRBD2 as D (5 bases). The CDR3 has 14 residues. V was cut by 3 bases and J by 7 bases, with 15 bases left in between. Germline V CDR1 and CDR2: MGHDK, SYGVNS. CDR3 region: CASSDRSGLGTQYF. In nucleotides, the CDR3 is TGTGCCAGCAGTGATAGGAGCGGACTGGGGACCCAGTACTTC.

The chain combines TRBV21-1 with TRBJ2-7. TRBV21-1 corresponds to a pseudogene. This CDR3 has 15 amino acids. CDR3 bases: TGTGCCACCTTCCCGGGGAGAGGGGGGTACTACGAGCAGTACTTC. Amino acid sequence: CATFPGRGGYYEQYF.

This clone came up once. The rearrangement joins TRBV5-1 to TRBJ1-4; TRBD1 agrees at 9 bases. The CDR3 has 15 amino acids. The V gene end was trimmed by 4 bases and the J gene end by 4 bases; junction bases not matched to a gene: 5. Germline-derived CDR1 and CDR2 are SGHRS and YFSETQ. CDR3 coding DNA: TGCGCCAGCAGCGACCCGGGACAGGGTAATGAAAAACTGTTTTTT. Residues: CASSDPGQGNEKLFF.

The chain carries TRBV5-1 and TRBJ2-3; 9 bases map to TRBD2. With V trimmed by 7 bases and J by 2 bases, 8 bases remained unmatched. The germline V gene encodes CDR1 SGHRS and CDR2 YFSETQ. CDR3 length: 15 residues. DNA of the CDR3: TGCGCCAGCGCTATTATAGCGGGAGTCACAGATACGCAGTATTTT. It translates to CASAIIAGVTDTQYF.

This chain uses TRBV13 with TRBJ2-7; TRBD1 agrees at 8 bases. This CDR3 spans 13 amino acids. The V and J ends lost 0 bases and 7 bases, in that order; junction bases with no gene match: 2. Germline assignment: CDR1 PRHDT and CDR2 FYEKMQ (reference sequence). CDR3 residues: CASSLGGQVEQYF. The CDR3 coding sequence is TGTGCCAGCAGCTTAGGGGGACAGGTGGAGCAGTACTTC.

This clone was seen only a few times. The chain has TRBV30 and TRBJ1-1, with a weak D call TRBD1 (5 bases). V lost 0 bases and J 11 bases, leaving 13 bases between the germline ends. CDR1 and CDR2 (germline): GTSNPN, SVGIG (reference sequence). The CDR3 covers 12 residues. CDR3 nucleotides: TGTGCCTGGAGTGTACTTCAGGGTGAGGCTTTCTTT. Protein product: CAWSVLQGEAFF.

This chain links TRBV7-2 with TRBJ2-7; TRBD2 aligns across 9 bases. Germline lookup yields CDR1 SGHTA and CDR2 FQGNSA. J was trimmed by 3 bases and V by 1 base; bases with no gene match: 7. The CDR3 loop spans 16 amino acids. The CDR3 DNA reads TGTGCCAGCAGCTTAGAGTATAGCGGGAGTGGCTACGAGCAGTACTTC. Encoded protein: CASSLEYSGSGYEQYF.

This chain uses TRBV5-1 with TRBJ2-3, with D perhaps given as TRBD1 or TRBD2 (5 bases each). The CDR3 contains 16 residues. Germline CDR1 and CDR2: SGHRS and YFSETQ. Trimming stripped 4 bases from V and 0 bases from J, with 15 bases between. The CDR3, as DNA: TGCGCCAGCAGCCCCCAGAGGGCAGGGAGCACAGATACGCAGTATTTT. Its translation is CASSPQRAGSTDTQYF.

Regarding this clone: The sample carries other DNA sequences with the same CDR3. The V gene is TRBV5-1, the J gene TRBJ2-7; 7 bases match TRBD1. V gave up 0 bases and J gave up 1 base; unmatched junction bases: 4. The CDR3 totals 15 residues. Germline V lookup: CDR1 SGHRS, CDR2 YFSETQ. The CDR3, as DNA: TGCGCCAGCAGCTTGGGTGGGACAGCTTCCTACGAGCAGTACTTC. As protein: CASSLGGTASYEQYF.

Note on this clone: Distinct nucleotide sequences in the sample also encode this CDR3. This chain connects TRBV28 to TRBJ2-7; the D gene is possibly TRBD1 (5 bases). Trimming took 6 bases from V and 0 from J, leaving 9 bases between them. The CDR3 has 13 residues. Germline V gene sequence: CDR1 MDHEN, CDR2 SYDVKM. CDR3 protein: CASSPGYSYEQYF. DNA for the CDR3: TGTGCCAGCAGCCCAGGGTACTCCTACGAGCAGTACTTC.

V gene TRBV9 combines with J gene TRBJ2-7; 7 positions match TRBD1. The CDR3 is made up of 14 amino acids. Germline V gene sequence: CDR1 SGDLS, CDR2 YYNGEE. V trimming: 4 bases; J trimming: 2 bases; junction bases outside the gene matches: 6. The CDR3 region has the DNA TGTGCCAGCAGCTTAAGAGGGACAGCCTACGAGCAGTACTTC. This gives the protein CASSLRGTAYEQYF.

The table lists this clone with a count of one. J is TRBJ2-7 and V is TRBV5-3, with D tentatively TRBD1 (5 bases). TRBV5-3 is noted as an ORF with a role that remains uncertain. The ends were cut back, 1 base at V and 2 bases at J, with 13 bases in the middle. The CDR3 is made up of 15 amino acids. As DNA, the CDR3 is TGTGCCAGAAGCTTGCGTGACAGAACCGCCTACGAGCAGTACTTC. It translates to CARSLRDRTAYEQYF.

A word on this clone: This may be a read error: a much more frequent sequence differs by one nucleotide. Within the sample, other DNA sequences also encode this same CDR3. The V call is TRBV27, the J call TRBJ2-1, with D hard to call. This CDR3 has 11 amino acids. From germline, CDR1 is MNHEY and CDR2 SMNVEV (reference sequence). V lost 5 bases and J lost 3, with 2 bases in between. The CDR3 sequence is CASSDYNEQFF. The DNA for the CDR3 is TGTGCCAGCAGTGACTACAATGAGCAGTTCTTC.

The chain couples TRBV11-2 to TRBJ1-2, with D possibly TRBD1 on 5 matching bases. CDR3 length equals 19 residues. V was trimmed by 2 bases and J by 0 bases, leaving 22 bases between them. The germline gives CDR1 SGHAT, CDR2 FQNNGV. Written as DNA, the CDR3 is TGTGCCAGCAGCTTATTTGGGAGCCCGGGACCCTCCACTAACTATGGCTACACCTTC. Protein product: CASSLFGSPGPSTNYGYTF.